What follows describes a single TCR beta chain. The sample comes from a study of blood T cell repertoires in COVID-19. As for the study in general: Collection of acute and convalescent COVID-19 samples took place in the United States, Italy and Spain. T cells, B-cell-depleted T cells, or PBMCs provided the cDNA or gDNA that served as material.

Seattle patients were enrolled while actively infected and followed longitudinally. In the authors' methods: Amplified reference gene primers provided the basis for estimating nucleated cell counts. The method was immunoSEQ multiplex PCR; TCRdb's version includes in-frame clones alone and lacks a portion of them. The DNA gave D and trimming, while V, J and clone size come from that table. The data hold 410,000 or so clones, with about 91% observed a single time. CDR1 MNHEY and CDR2 SMNVEV come from the germline V gene (reference sequence). The trim removed 3 bases at V and 1 base at J, leaving 7 bases unmatched. The length of the CDR3 is 16 residues.

This sequence originates from a woman between 40 and 50 years old with COVID-19, enrolled during active disease. The sample consisted of peripheral blood. The rearrangement joins TRBV27 to TRBJ2-3, with 7 positions matching TRBD2. This CDR3 is CASSFPFGGGTDTQYF. For the CDR3, the DNA is TGTGCCAGCAGTTTCCCTTTTGGGGGGGGCACAGATACGCAGTATTTT.